Below, 32 T cell receptor beta chains from the same sample are listed, as sequenced in a study of blood T cell repertoires in COVID-19. Using immunoSEQ multiplex PCR, the repertoire was profiled, and TCRdb retains in-frame clones only, with some absent. The sample comprises more than 60,000 clones, around 89% of which are singletons, and around 5.3% rests with the top ten. Material for sequencing was peripheral blood. Every receptor here comes from a man aged 45-65 years with acute or convalescent COVID-19.

This clone was detected only once. The rearrangement joins TRBV6-6 to TRBJ1-5; D gene unclear. Per germline, CDR1 MNHNY and CDR2 SVGAGI (reference sequence). This CDR3 is built from 14 residues. Trimming took off 6 bases at V and 2 bases at J, with 11 bases between the two ends. The CDR3: CASRPSGGNQPQHF. The CDR3 region has the DNA TGTGCCAGCAGACCCTCCGGGGGCAATCAGCCCCAGCATTTT.

The chain uses TRBV2 and TRBJ2-3, with 7 bases aligning to TRBD1. Germline V gene data show CDR1 as SNHLY and CDR2 as FYNNEI. J was trimmed by 0 bases and V by 3 bases; bases with no gene match: 3. The CDR3 has 15 amino acids. CDR3 in amino acids: CASSDQGVSTDTQYF. DNA for the CDR3: TGTGCCAGCAGTGACCAGGGGGTTAGCACAGATACGCAGTATTTT. Drawing the rest from reference TRBV2 and TRBJ2-3, the complete variable domain is EPEVTQTPSHQVTQMGQEVILRCVPISNHLYFYWYRQILGQKVEFLVSFYNNEISEKSEIFDDQFSVERPDGSNFTLKIRSTKLEDSAMYFCASSDQGVSTDTQYFGPGTRLTVL.

The rearrangement joins TRBV6-5 to TRBJ1-4; 9 bases fit TRBD1. This CDR3 region has 16 residues. Germline trimming cut 4 bases from V and 7 bases from J; bases unmatched to any gene: 10. In germline, CDR1 is MNHEY, CDR2 SVGAGI. This CDR3 reads CASSSWTGEPSEKLFF. As DNA, the CDR3 is TGTGCCAGCAGTTCATGGACAGGGGAGCCCTCTGAAAAACTGTTTTTT.

The rearrangement links TRBV24-1 to TRBJ2-1, with 14 bases fitting TRBD2. The J segment lost 8 bases and the V segment lost 9 bases, leaving 8 bases of the junction unmatched. CDR1 is KGHDR and CDR2 is SFDVKD in the germline V gene. The CDR3 spans 15 residues. The CDR3 DNA is TGTGCCACCCAAGGGACTAGCGGGAGAGGTGATGAGCAGTTCTTC. It specifies CATQGTSGRGDEQFF.

The DNA of the CDR3 is TGTGCCAGTAGTATGCTCGGCGGGAGGGGACCCTACGAGCAGTACTTC. Amino acid sequence: CASSMLGGRGPYEQYF. The chain has TRBV19 and TRBJ2-7, with 9 bases aligning to TRBD2. CDR1 LNHDA and CDR2 SQIVND come from the germline V gene (reference sequence). Trimming removed 3 bases from V and 2 bases from J; junction bases left unmatched: 8. The CDR3 is 16 residues long.

The chain is built from TRBV19 and TRBJ2-7; D might be TRBD1 (6 bases). The V gene lost 1 base and the J gene lost 0 bases, with 16 bases spanning the gap. Looked up from germline, CDR1 is LNHDA and CDR2 is SQIVND (reference sequence). CDR3 size: 17 residues. For the CDR3, the DNA is TGTGCCAGTAGTATAGCCGCAGGGGCCTTTAGCTCCTACGAGCAGTACTTC. Amino acid sequence: CASSIAAGAFSSYEQYF.

This chain links TRBV7-9 with TRBJ1-3, with D tentatively TRBD1 (6 bases). This CDR3 contains 19 residues. Germline assignment: CDR1 SEHNR and CDR2 FQNEAQ (reference sequence). Trimming shortened V by 5 bases and J by 2 bases, and 25 bases separated the two germline ends. For the CDR3, the DNA is TGTGCCAGCAGCATTAACCTACAATGGGGGCCGCAGGCTGGAAACACCATATATTTT. It encodes CASSINLQWGPQAGNTIYF.

The chain links TRBV5-1 to TRBJ2-3; 9 nucleotides agree with TRBD1. CDR1 SGHRS and CDR2 YFSETQ come from the germline V gene. The CDR3 extends over 14 amino acids. J was trimmed by 2 bases and V by 7 bases; bases with no gene match: 5. The CDR3 region is CASSGQGHTDTQYF. In nucleotides, the CDR3 is TGCGCCAGCTCCGGACAGGGGCACACAGATACGCAGTATTTT.

This clone was detected only a few times. Other nucleotide sequences from this sample produce the same CDR3. The J gene is TRBJ2-3, the V gene TRBV11-3, with 7 bases identical to TRBD1. Unmatched junction bases numbered 4, after V lost 5 bases and J lost 2 bases. Germline CDR1 and CDR2: SGHNT and YENEEA. The CDR3 is 14 residues long. The CDR3 coding sequence is TGTGCCAGCAGCCTGGGACAGAACACAGATACGCAGTATTTT. Encoded protein: CASSLGQNTDTQYF.

V gene TRBV7-9 combines with J gene TRBJ2-5, with unresolved D. V lost 3 bases and J lost 5, with 4 bases in between. CDR3 length equals 11 residues. From germline, CDR1 is SEHNR and CDR2 FQNEAQ (reference sequence). DNA of the CDR3: TGTGCCAGCAGCTTTATGGAGACCCAGTACTTC. It codes for CASSFMETQYF.

This chain joins TRBV18 and TRBJ2-3; 8 bases match TRBD2. The CDR3 contains 15 residues. The J segment lost 3 bases and the V segment lost 6 bases, leaving 8 bases of the junction unmatched. The germline CDR1 and CDR2 sequences are KGHSH and LQKENI. DNA of the CDR3: TGTGCCAGCTCTTCGGCACGGGAGGGGACAGATACGCAGTATTTT. The encoded protein is CASSSAREGTDTQYF.

The V gene is TRBV19, the J gene TRBJ1-1, with 7 bases lining up with TRBD1. V trimming: 6 bases; J trimming: 11 bases; junction bases outside the gene matches: 6. The germline gives CDR1 LNHDA, CDR2 SQIVND (reference sequence). CDR3 length equals 11 residues. The CDR3 loop is CASRLTGDAFF. CDR3 in DNA: TGTGCCAGTAGATTAACAGGGGACGCTTTCTTT.

The rearrangement uses TRBV20-1 and TRBJ2-7, with TRBD1 identical over 9 bases. The CDR3 has 11 residues. J gave up 10 bases and V 5 bases, and 6 bases lay outside the gene matches. CDR1 and CDR2 (germline): DFQATT, SNEGSKA (reference sequence). For the CDR3, the DNA is TGCAGTGCTGATACAGGGGGCCACCAGTACTTC. Translation: CSADTGGHQYF.

A single count supports this clone. The rearrangement links TRBV3-1 (or the pseudogene TRBV3-2) to TRBJ2-2; TRBD1 matches at 8 bases. Germline CDR1 is LGHDT and CDR2 is YNNKEL (reference sequence). V lost 0 bases and J lost 6; bases outside the gene matches: 9. The CDR3 runs 17 residues. CDR3 bases: TGTGCCAGCAGCCAAGATGAGTCCAGGGGGCGCTCCGGGGAGCTGTTTTTT. This translates into CASSQDESRGRSGELFF.

This clone was counted between two and nine times. The chain recombines TRBV6-5 with TRBJ2-7; 11 nucleotides line up with TRBD2. The CDR3 covers 13 residues. The germline gives CDR1 MNHEY, CDR2 SVGAGI. The ends lost 4 bases at V and 4 bases at J; junction bases unmatched: 0. CDR3 DNA: TGTGCCAGCAGTTGGACTAGCGGGTACGAGCAGTACTTC. Protein: CASSWTSGYEQYF.

The chain has TRBV19 and TRBJ2-1, with 12 bases identical to TRBD2. The V segment lost 6 bases and the J segment 0 bases; nucleotides outside the gene matches: 9. The CDR3 has 18 amino acids. Looked up from germline, CDR1 is LNHDA and CDR2 is SQIVND (reference sequence). Here the CDR3 DNA reads TGTGCCAGTAGCAAAGGGACTAGCGGGTCTAGCTCCTACAATGAGCAGTTCTTC. Residues: CASSKGTSGSSSYNEQFF.

The chain recombines TRBV2 with TRBJ1-2; D gene unclear. Germline values: CDR1 SNHLY, CDR2 FYNNEI. V was shortened by 2 bases and J by 8 bases, with 6 bases between the two germline ends. The CDR3 totals 11 residues. The CDR3 is CASSERVGYTF. The CDR3 DNA follows: TGTGCCAGCAGTGAACGGGTGGGCTACACCTTC. The full variable domain, in which reference TRBV2 and TRBJ1-2 provide the parts outside the CDR3, is EPEVTQTPSHQVTQMGQEVILRCVPISNHLYFYWYRQILGQKVEFLVSFYNNEISEKSEIFDDQFSVERPDGSNFTLKIRSTKLEDSAMYFCASSERVGYTFGSGTRLTVV.

The chain combines TRBV18 with TRBJ2-1, with TRBD2 matching over 11 bases. In germline, CDR1 is KGHSH, CDR2 LQKENI. CDR3 length: 13 amino acids. V was pared by 5 bases and J by 9 bases, with 3 bases of the junction left unmatched. The CDR3 loop reads CASSTSGSSEQFF. The CDR3 DNA sequence: TGTGCCAGCTCAACTAGCGGGAGTTCTGAGCAGTTCTTC.

The J gene is TRBJ2-7, the V gene TRBV5-1; D gene unclear. From germline, CDR1 is SGHRS and CDR2 YFSETQ. The CDR3 is 14 amino acids. V was pared by 4 bases and J by 2 bases, with 13 bases between. The CDR3 spells CASSQSTVAYEQYF. DNA for the CDR3: TGCGCCAGCAGCCAAAGCACCGTAGCCTACGAGCAGTACTTC.

This chain links TRBV3-1 (or the pseudogene TRBV3-2) with TRBJ2-1; D remains ambiguous. The germline CDR1 and CDR2 sequences are LGHDT and YNNKEL (reference sequence). Trimming removed 4 bases from V and 6 bases from J, with 10 bases in between. This CDR3 spans 13 amino acids. As DNA, the CDR3 is TGTGCCAGCAGCCCCGGGTGGCGCAATGAGCAGTTCTTC. Its protein is CASSPGWRNEQFF.

V gene TRBV24-1 combines with J gene TRBJ2-5; D might be TRBD2 (5 bases). With 9 bases removed from V and 5 bases from J, the gap between germline ends came to 15 bases. The CDR3 is 13 amino acids. Looked up from germline, CDR1 is KGHDR and CDR2 is SFDVKD. CDR3 in amino acids: CATQSPGEETQYF. The CDR3 nucleotides read TGTGCCACCCAGAGTCCCGGGGAGGAGACCCAGTACTTC.

The V call is TRBV5-5, the J call TRBJ2-3, with a possible D match to TRBD1 (5 bases). Germline V CDR1 and CDR2: SGHKS, YYEKEE (reference sequence). This CDR3 has 15 amino acids. The ends were cut back, 2 bases at V and 1 base at J, with 11 bases in the middle. CDR3 nucleotides: TGTGCCAGCAGCTTCAGGGATTTGGGCACAGATACGCAGTATTTT. Translating gives CASSFRDLGTDTQYF.

The chain couples TRBV18 to TRBJ2-7, with 9 nucleotides matching TRBD1. J gave up 5 bases and V 2 bases, and 4 bases lay outside the gene matches. The CDR3 has 14 residues. The germline gives CDR1 KGHSH, CDR2 LQKENI. The CDR3 reads CASSPSGTGNEQYF. CDR3 nucleotide sequence: TGTGCCAGCTCACCAAGCGGGACAGGGAACGAGCAGTACTTC.

The V call is TRBV18, the J call TRBJ2-1; possible D gene TRBD1, 5 bases. V dropped 6 bases and J dropped 5 bases, with 14 bases sitting between them. Per germline, CDR1 KGHSH and CDR2 LQKENI. The CDR3 consists of 14 residues. Here the CDR3 DNA reads TGTGCCAGCTCCCGAACAGGTGGAGACAATGAGCAGTTCTTC. This sequence encodes CASSRTGGDNEQFF.

The chain combines TRBV18 with TRBJ2-7; 9 bases match TRBD2. Unmatched junction bases numbered 4, after V lost 1 base and J lost 3 bases. The CDR3 is 15 residues long. Germline V gene data show CDR1 as KGHSH and CDR2 as LQKENI. This CDR3 reads CASSPRPSGNYEQYF. Written as DNA, the CDR3 is TGTGCCAGCTCACCACGACCTAGCGGGAACTACGAGCAGTACTTC.

This sequence joins TRBV5-8 and TRBJ2-7, with 7 nucleotides matching TRBD1. CDR3 size: 14 residues. V lost 2 bases to trimming and J lost 3 bases; unmatched junction nucleotides: 5. Germline V lookup: CDR1 SGHTS, CDR2 YDEGEE. The DNA of the CDR3 is TGTGCCAGCAGCTTTGGGACAGCTTTCTACGAGCAGTACTTC. This sequence encodes CASSFGTAFYEQYF. The whole variable domain, remainder taken from reference TRBV5-8 and TRBJ2-7, is EAGVTQSPTHLIKTRGQQATLRCSPISGHTSVYWYQQALGLGLQFLLWYDEGEERNRGNFPPRFSGRQFPNYSSELNVNALELEDSALYLCASSFGTAFYEQYFGPGTRLTVT.

This clone has more than one count but fewer than ten. The V call is TRBV19, the J call TRBJ2-1; the match to TRBD2 covers 8 bases. This CDR3 spans 16 amino acids. V gave up 2 bases and J gave up 4 bases; unmatched junction bases: 7. The germline gives CDR1 LNHDA, CDR2 SQIVND (reference sequence). Written as DNA, the CDR3 is TGTGCCAGTAGTATATACAGCGGGAGAGTTTACAATGAGCAGTTCTTC. Protein: CASSIYSGRVYNEQFF.

V is TRBV30 and J is TRBJ1-2, with a weak D call TRBD1 (6 bases). Trimming took off 5 bases at V and 12 bases at J, with 22 bases between the two ends. The CDR3 consists of 13 residues. Germline V lookup: CDR1 GTSNPN, CDR2 SVGIG (reference sequence). For the CDR3, the DNA is TGTGCCTGGGGGGCCCGGGGGGCGCAGAAGGACACCTTC. This translates into CAWGARGAQKDTF.

This clone came up once. The chain is built from TRBV5-6 and TRBJ2-1, with D possibly being TRBD2 (6 bases). Trimming left V 4 bases short and J 5 bases short, with 19 bases between. This CDR3 has 16 residues. Germline-derived CDR1 and CDR2 are SGHDT and YYEEEE. CDR3 loop: CASSLPGGATNNEQFF. DNA for the CDR3: TGTGCCAGCAGCCTCCCCGGCGGGGCCACTAACAATGAGCAGTTCTTC.

The chain uses TRBV7-2 and TRBJ2-3; 7 bases line up with TRBD2. V gave up 3 bases and J gave up 6 bases; unmatched junction bases: 3. The germline V gene encodes CDR1 SGHTA and CDR2 FQGNSA. This CDR3 comprises 13 residues. CDR3 coding DNA: TGTGCCAGCAGCTTCACGGGAGGTGATACGCAGTATTTT. This sequence encodes CASSFTGGDTQYF.

The rearrangement joins TRBV24-1 to TRBJ2-2; possibly TRBD2 for D (6 bases). Germline values: CDR1 KGHDR, CDR2 SFDVKD. The CDR3 runs 16 residues. Trimming cost V 3 bases and J 1 base, with 11 bases left between them. The CDR3 coding sequence is TGTGCCACCAGTGATGCGGGGAGTCAGAACACCGGGGAGCTGTTTTTT. Translated: CATSDAGSQNTGELFF.

V gene TRBV3-1 (or the pseudogene TRBV3-2) combines with J gene TRBJ1-1; D call uncertain. Trimming shortened V by 3 bases and J by 1 base, and 9 bases separated the two germline ends. Per germline, CDR1 LGHDT and CDR2 YNNKEL (reference sequence). The CDR3 consists of 14 residues. CDR3 amino acids: CASSQADWNTEAFF. The CDR3 bases are TGTGCCAGCAGCCAGGCGGACTGGAACACTGAAGCTTTCTTT.